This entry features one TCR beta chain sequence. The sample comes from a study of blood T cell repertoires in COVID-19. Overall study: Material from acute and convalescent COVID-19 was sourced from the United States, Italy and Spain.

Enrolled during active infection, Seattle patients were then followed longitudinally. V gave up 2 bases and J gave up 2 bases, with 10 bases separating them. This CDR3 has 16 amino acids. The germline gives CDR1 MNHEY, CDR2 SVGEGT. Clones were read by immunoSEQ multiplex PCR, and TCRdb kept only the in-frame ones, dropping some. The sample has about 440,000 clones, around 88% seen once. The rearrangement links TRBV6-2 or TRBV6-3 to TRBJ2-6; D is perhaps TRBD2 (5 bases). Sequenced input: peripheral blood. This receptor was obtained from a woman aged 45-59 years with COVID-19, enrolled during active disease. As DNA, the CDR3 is TGTGCCAGCAGTTACCCGGAGGTTCCTGGGGCCAACGTCCTGACTTTC. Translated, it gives CASSYPEVPGANVLTF.